The clone carrying this T cell receptor (beta chain) showed up just a few times. What it binds is not known. The data originate from a study of T-cell memory formation after mild COVID-19. Study-level background: Largely donor-specific TCR clusters were found.

The V end lost 2 bases, the J end lost 8 bases, and 21 bases lay between the germline ends. The CDR3 contains 16 residues. Germline lookup yields CDR1 SGHNT and CDR2 YENEEA. Constant-segment primers were used for 5'RACE, and the resulting TCR alpha and TCR beta cDNA libraries carried sample barcodes and UMIs. TCRdb fed the 5' RACE reads into MiXCR, producing one record per CDR3 protein. The sample gives about 400,000 distinct CDR3 sequences, around 22% of which show up once; roughly 13% is in the top ten. Study-level points and caveats: Clones shrinking between day 15 and 85 showed a balanced CD4/CD8 split, and those that grew later tilted toward CD4+.

The TCR originated in an adult woman who had mild COVID-19 (a few samples of this study predate the infection). Cell type and time point are not known. Sequencing input: PBMCs or a T cell subset sorted from them (not recorded which). V and J are TRBV11-3 and TRBJ1-2; no definite D call. The CDR3 DNA is TGTGCCAGCAGCTTATCCTCCAACCCAGTCCCACAGGGCTACACCTTC. Translating it yields CASSLSSNPVPQGYTF.